The entry that follows covers one TCR beta chain sequence. It lacks a known antigen. The sample holds no much larger clone one base away, and base qualities are not on file. The collaborating institutions used their own protocols to collect whole blood in K2EDTA tubes. Collaborator samples were shipped for TCRbeta analysis as frozen whole blood, isolated PBMCs, or DNA extracted from either sample type. The sample is drawn from a study of blood T cell repertoires in COVID-19 (dated by TCRdb to about 2020). Regarding the research as a whole: Samples covering the acute and convalescent phases of COVID-19 were provided by collaborators in the United States, Italy and Spain. The material from the prospective study consisted of cDNA or gDNA derived from T cells, B-cell-depleted T cells, or PBMCs. Subjects who had been exposed to COVID-19, were actively infected with it, or had recovered from it provided the deeply sampled blood TCRbeta repertoires that made up the dataset. The repertoires were made available in a free public database intended to serve as a resource for research on the immune response to SARS-CoV-2. The samples were drawn from the first 160 participants of the ongoing ImmuneRACE study and from over 950 subjects provided by 6 global collaborators. A de-identified subject ID, COVID-19 status, age in years and sex were almost always included in the sample metadata. Where HLA class I and class II types were available, the types were taken from metadata supplied by the sample provider, not from assay-based typing.

The paper's findings and limits, for the study overall: The quantity of clinical and demographic metadata differed by source and by participant and was supplied without curation.

TCRbeta CDR3 regions were amplified from genomic DNA by means of the immunoSEQ Assay, a bias-controlled multiplex PCR. Processing in the source paper ran as follows. The number of nucleated cells in each sample was estimated from the amplification of reference gene primers within the assay. To quantify the absolute abundance of each unique TCRbeta CDR3 rearrangement, sequence reads were collapsed and filtered. For each sample, productive Simpson clonality was calculated by taking the square root of Simpson's diversity index across productive rearrangements. Sourced from immuneACCESS, this table was stored by TCRdb with only in-frame sequences that have V and J called. A share of the clones is absent; for the studies checked, an unresolved V gene accounts for under half, and the remainder has no known explanation. That table furnishes V, J and clone size, whereas the DNA furnished D and trimming. The sample records roughly 300,000 clones, about 76% of which are singletons. The top ten clonotypes cover 2.5% to 3.5% of the sample.

The CDR3 spans 16 residues, from the cysteine through the phenylalanine. CDR3 DNA is the only sequence kept; it has 48 bases, read in frame from the first base. The CDR1 and CDR2 encoded by the germline V gene are SGHVS and FNYEAQ. The junction carries 13 bases between V and J, which are trimmed by 5 bases and 0 bases respectively. The origin of this receptor is a woman aged 55-69 years with active or convalescent COVID-19. Source material: peripheral blood. The chain uses TRBV7-6 and TRBJ1-4; perhaps TRBD1 is the D gene, with 6 bases matching. The CDR3 here reads CASSPSAGATNEKLFF. The DNA reads TGTGCCAGCAGCCCATCGGCAGGGGCAACTAATGAAAAACTGTTTTTT.